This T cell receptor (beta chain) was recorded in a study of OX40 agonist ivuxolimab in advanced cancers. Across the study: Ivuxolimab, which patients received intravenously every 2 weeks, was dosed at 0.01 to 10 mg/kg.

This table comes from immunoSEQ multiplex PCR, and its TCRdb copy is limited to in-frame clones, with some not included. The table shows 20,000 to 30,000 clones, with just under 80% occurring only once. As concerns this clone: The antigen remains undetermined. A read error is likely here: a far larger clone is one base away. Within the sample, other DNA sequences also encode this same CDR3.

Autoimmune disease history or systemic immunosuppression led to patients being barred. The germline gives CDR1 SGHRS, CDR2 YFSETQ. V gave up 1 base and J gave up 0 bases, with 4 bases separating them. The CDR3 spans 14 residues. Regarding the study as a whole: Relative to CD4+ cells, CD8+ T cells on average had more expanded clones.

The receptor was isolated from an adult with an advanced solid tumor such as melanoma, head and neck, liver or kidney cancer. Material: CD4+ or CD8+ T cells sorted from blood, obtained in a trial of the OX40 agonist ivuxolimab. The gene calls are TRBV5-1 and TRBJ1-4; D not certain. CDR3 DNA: TGCGCCAGCAGCTTGATAGCAACTAATGAAAAACTGTTTTTT. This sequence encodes CASSLIATNEKLFF.